This TCR beta chain originates from a study of blood T cell repertoires in COVID-19. Overall study context: The study drew acute and convalescent COVID-19 samples from the United States, Italy and Spain. PBMCs, B-cell-depleted T cells, or T cells provided the cDNA or gDNA that made up the material.

With V trimmed by 11 bases and J by 3 bases, 6 bases remained unmatched. Germline-derived CDR1 and CDR2 are SEHNR and FQNEAQ (reference sequence). This CDR3 is built from 13 residues. In the original processing: Nucleated cell counts were estimated from reference gene primer amplification. TCRdb's copy holds only in-frame clones and misses some; the assay was immunoSEQ multiplex PCR. From that table come the V and J calls and clone size; the DNA was used to work out D and trimming. This sample has approximately 26,000 clones, with 80% to 95% found just once. The specimen was peripheral blood. The TCR comes from a human donor in a cohort sampled during active COVID-19. J is TRBJ1-4 and V is TRBV7-9; TRBD1 matches at 7 bases. The CDR3 protein is CAGARGANEKLFF. In nucleotides, the CDR3 is TGTGCCGGTGCCAGGGGGGCTAATGAAAAACTGTTTTTT.